These 20 T cell receptor beta chains originate from one sample sequenced in a study of blood T cell repertoires in COVID-19. Produced via immunoSEQ multiplex PCR; TCRdb's table is partial and in-frame only. The sample includes 200,000 to 250,000 clones, over 75% of them seen just once. Sample: PBMCs or T cells enriched from blood (not recorded which). The receptors derive from a woman aged 55-70 years who had recovered from COVID-19.

This clone was observed a few times. V usage is TRBV3-1 (or the pseudogene TRBV3-2) and J usage is TRBJ2-1; D possibly corresponds to TRBD1 (6 bases). This CDR3 has 17 residues. Germline values: CDR1 LGHDT, CDR2 YNNKEL (reference sequence). With 4 bases removed from V and 0 bases from J, the gap between germline ends came to 16 bases. In DNA form, the CDR3 reads TGTGCCAGCAGCCCACGACAGGTTCCGAGCTCCTACAATGAGCAGTTCTTC. Amino acid sequence: CASSPRQVPSSYNEQFF.

This sequence joins TRBV29-1 and TRBJ2-1; 10 nucleotides agree with TRBD1. Per germline, CDR1 SQVTM and CDR2 ANQGSEA. Unmatched junction bases numbered 4, after V lost 2 bases and J lost 9 bases. There are 13 residues in the CDR3. CDR3 residues: CSVERTGGGEQFF. Written as DNA, the CDR3 is TGCAGCGTTGAAAGGACAGGGGGGGGTGAGCAGTTCTTC.

This CDR3 is CASSLAGQTSNYGYTF. The CDR3 bases are TGCGCCAGCAGCTTGGCGGGTCAAACGTCTAACTATGGCTACACCTTC. V usage is TRBV5-1 and J usage is TRBJ1-2; D gene uncertain. This CDR3 region has 16 residues. Trimming took 0 bases from V and 0 from J, leaving 12 bases between them. Germline-derived CDR1 and CDR2 are SGHRS and YFSETQ.

This rearrangement joins TRBV19 to TRBJ1-1; the D is unclear. This CDR3 has 16 residues. The V gene's germline CDR1 is LNHDA and CDR2 SQIVND (reference sequence). V shed 0 bases and J shed 6 bases, with 17 bases lying between them. The CDR3 protein is CASSIDRPGTGAEAFF. As DNA, the CDR3 is TGTGCCAGTAGTATAGATCGCCCGGGAACGGGCGCTGAAGCTTTCTTT. Variable domain in full (rest from reference TRBV19 and TRBJ1-1): DGGITQSPKYLFRKEGQNVTLSCEQNLNHDAMYWYRQDPGQGLRLIYYSQIVNDFQKGDIAEGYSVSREKKESFPLTVTSAQKNPTAFYLCASSIDRPGTGAEAFFGQGTRLTVV.

The V gene is TRBV19, the J gene TRBJ1-4; no definite D call. The CDR3 is 11 amino acids. The germline V gene encodes CDR1 LNHDA and CDR2 SQIVND (reference sequence). The germline V and J ends were trimmed by 4 bases and 8 bases, with 5 bases remaining between them. CDR3 coding DNA: TGTGCCAGTAGTAATATCGAAAAACTGTTTTTT. Translating gives CASSNIEKLFF.

The rearrangement links TRBV7-3 to TRBJ1-2; the D is unclear. Germline CDR1 reads SGHTA; CDR2 reads FQGTGA. V shed 4 bases and J shed 0 bases, with 9 bases lying between them. CDR3 length: 14 residues. The CDR3 nucleotides read TGTGCCAGCAGCTCTTCGGGAACTAACTATGGCTACACCTTC. Its protein product is CASSSSGTNYGYTF.

This chain links TRBV5-6 with TRBJ2-7; TRBD1 agrees at 11 bases. Germline V gives CDR1 SGHDT, CDR2 YYEEEE. V was clipped by 1 base and J by 2 bases; unmatched bases: 2. This CDR3 has 15 amino acids. CDR3 nucleotide sequence: TGTGCCAGCAGCTTGTGGACAGGGGGCGCCTACGAGCAGTACTTC. It specifies CASSLWTGGAYEQYF.

This clone showed up just a few times. The chain combines TRBV2 with TRBJ2-5, with a weak D call TRBD1 (7 bases). The CDR3 is 15 residues long. Germline V gene lookup returns CDR1 SNHLY and CDR2 FYNNEI. V was pared by 4 bases and J by 4 bases, with 16 bases between. The CDR3 reads CASSGGPGGGETQYF. The CDR3 DNA sequence: TGTGCCAGCAGTGGCGGGCCAGGGGGAGGAGAGACCCAGTACTTC.

There are a few counts of this clone. The rearrangement uses TRBV3-1 (or the pseudogene TRBV3-2) and TRBJ1-1; D remains ambiguous. Germline V lookup: CDR1 LGHDT, CDR2 YNNKEL (reference sequence). V was shortened by 3 bases and J by 10 bases, with 12 bases between the two germline ends. The CDR3 consists of 12 residues. The CDR3 coding sequence is TGTGCCAGCAGCCAGGGCGTTTCAGGAGCTTTCTTT. This sequence encodes CASSQGVSGAFF.

The chain combines TRBV27 with TRBJ1-1, with no clear D. Germline V gene sequence: CDR1 MNHEY, CDR2 SMNVEV (reference sequence). The length of the CDR3 is 17 residues. V was cut by 2 bases and J by 0 bases, with 16 bases left in between. CDR3 nucleotides: TGTGCCAGCAGTTTAAACTTCCCGTGGGAGATGAACACTGAAGCTTTCTTT. Amino acids: CASSLNFPWEMNTEAFF.

The gene calls are TRBV2 and TRBJ2-5, with D possibly matching TRBD1 (5 bases). CDR1 is SNHLY and CDR2 is FYNNEI in the germline V gene. Trimming took 6 bases from V and 5 from J, leaving 10 bases between them. This CDR3 region has 12 residues. Here the CDR3 DNA reads TGTGCCAGCAGAGGGGAAGGTGAGACCCAGTACTTC. Translation: CASRGEGETQYF.

The chain combines TRBV18 with TRBJ2-7; D call uncertain. This CDR3 region has 12 residues. CDR1 and CDR2 (germline): KGHSH, LQKENI. V was shortened by 3 bases and J by 6 bases, with 9 bases between the two germline ends. CDR3 DNA sequence: TGTGCCAGCTCACCGGAGAGCCTCGAGCAGTACTTC. It yields the protein CASSPESLEQYF.

This rearrangement joins TRBV19 to TRBJ2-1; TRBD2 agrees at 11 bases. The CDR3 contains 14 residues. The V and J ends lost 10 bases and 4 bases, in that order; junction bases with no gene match: 6. CDR1 is LNHDA and CDR2 is SQIVND in the germline V gene (reference sequence). The CDR3 loop reads CATKTSGAYNEQFF. CDR3 nucleotide sequence: TGTGCCACCAAGACTAGCGGGGCGTACAATGAGCAGTTCTTC.

The chain carries TRBV3-1 (or the pseudogene TRBV3-2) and TRBJ2-3, with D unresolved. CDR3 length equals 17 residues. Trimming took 5 bases from V and 2 from J, leaving 20 bases between them. Germline assignment: CDR1 LGHDT and CDR2 YNNKEL (reference sequence). CDR3 nucleotide sequence: TGTGCCAGCAGCTCTCGCGGTGGCGGTGTGAACACAGATACGCAGTATTTT. It translates to CASSSRGGGVNTDTQYF.

In its sample, this clone was seen once. This sequence joins TRBV4-1 and TRBJ2-1; D remains ambiguous. Trimming left V 0 bases short and J 6 bases short, with 3 bases between. This CDR3 has 12 amino acids. CDR1 and CDR2 from the germline V gene are MGHRA and YSYEKL. DNA for the CDR3: TGCGCCAGCAGCCAAGAGAGCAATGAGCAGTTCTTC. Its protein is CASSQESNEQFF.

The V and J genes are TRBV19 and TRBJ2-1; a possible D gene is TRBD1 (6 bases). V was shortened by 5 bases and J by 4 bases, with 21 bases between the two germline ends. Germline CDR1 reads LNHDA; CDR2 reads SQIVND (reference sequence). This CDR3 has 17 amino acids. The CDR3 DNA reads TGTGCCAGTAGTCCAAGAAACAGGGAAGCCCAGTACAATGAGCAGTTCTTC. It yields the protein CASSPRNREAQYNEQFF.

This clone was recorded once. The V call is TRBV19, the J call TRBJ1-5, with D perhaps matching TRBD1 (6 bases). Germline-derived CDR1 and CDR2 are LNHDA and SQIVND (reference sequence). This CDR3 contains 13 residues. V lost 4 bases and J lost 5, with 9 bases in between. The CDR3 reads CASSNRVDQPQHF. The CDR3 DNA follows: TGTGCCAGTAGTAACAGGGTCGATCAGCCCCAGCATTTT.

The chain combines TRBV11-2 with TRBJ1-4, with D tentatively TRBD1 (5 bases). Germline loops: CDR1 SGHAT, CDR2 FQNNGV. The CDR3 runs 13 residues. V was clipped by 1 base and J by 10 bases, with 10 bases between them. CDR3 loop: CASSLGPGGKLFF. CDR3 nucleotides: TGTGCCAGCAGCTTAGGCCCGGGGGGAAAACTGTTTTTT. The full variable domain, in which reference TRBV11-2 and TRBJ1-4 provide the parts outside the CDR3, is EAGVAQSPRYKIIEKRQSVAFWCNPISGHATLYWYQQILGQGPKLLIQFQNNGVVDDSQLPKDRFSAERLKGVDSTLKIQPAKLEDSAVYLCASSLGPGGKLFFGSGTQLSVL.

The rearrangement links TRBV7-2 to TRBJ1-4, with D possibly being TRBD1 (6 bases). Germline V CDR1 and CDR2: SGHTA, FQGNSA. This CDR3 has 15 amino acids. The ends were cut back, 2 bases at V and 3 bases at J, with 10 bases in the middle. The CDR3 loop reads CASSLRTDANEKLFF. The DNA for the CDR3 is TGTGCCAGCAGCTTACGGACAGACGCTAATGAAAAACTGTTTTTT.

The chain links TRBV6-5 to TRBJ2-7; D perhaps matches TRBD2 (5 bases). Germline V gene data show CDR1 as MNHEY and CDR2 as SVGAGI. The germline V and J ends were trimmed by 9 bases and 4 bases, with 19 bases remaining between them. The CDR3 is 14 residues long. The CDR3 protein is CASERFGDSYEQYF. DNA of the CDR3: TGTGCCAGTGAGAGATTCGGGGATTCGTACGAGCAGTACTTC.